This T cell receptor beta chain was recorded in a study of control samples from healthy donors and cancer patients. Clones were sequenced by immunoSEQ multiplex PCR, and TCRdb holds only the in-frame ones, with some missing. The top ten hold roughly 0.91% of the sample, which has over 55,000 clones, around 90% seen once. V was trimmed by 3 bases and J by 4 bases, leaving 12 bases between them. Germline V gives CDR1 GTSNPN, CDR2 SVGIG (reference sequence). The CDR3 has 14 residues. Sequenced material: PBMCs. This TCR came from a man aged 25-45 years with colorectal cancer. The chain is built from TRBV30 and TRBJ1-4; D uncertain. The CDR3 coding sequence is TGTGCCTGGAGGGGTGAAGGGAGTAATGAAAAACTGTTTTTT. Its translation is CAWRGEGSNEKLFF.